This TCR beta chain derives from a study of beta chain features in type 1 diabetes. Across the whole study: On cell yields, gender and age, patients and healthy donors were similar. Investigators examined roughly 99,000,000 sorted cells across all samples.

A few counts support this clone. No antigen is known for it. Once sorted, every population was more than 95% pure. The authors reverse transcribed all of the isolated RNA, so sequencing captured expressed TCRB transcripts. Sequenced by immunoSEQ multiplex PCR; TCRdb stores in-frame clones only, minus some. Among over 90,000 clones listed, under 30% were seen once. Study-level results: Shorter templates might be favored by PCR, and equally so in patients and in controls. TCRB CDR3 length was moderately but significantly reduced in all four CD4+ subsets of Type 1 diabetes patients.

The CDR3 covers 15 residues. CDR1 GTSNPN and CDR2 SVGIG come from the germline V gene (reference sequence). V lost 3 bases to trimming and J lost 4 bases; unmatched junction nucleotides: 8. This chain links TRBV30 with TRBJ2-5; 10 positions match TRBD2. Sequencing was performed on central memory CD4+ T cells from blood. This TCR came from a woman aged 18-30 years with type 1 diabetes. CDR3 DNA: TGTGCCTGGAGCCCGGGACTAGCGAATCCAGAGACCCAGTACTTC. It encodes CAWSPGLANPETQYF.